The 29 T cell receptor beta chains presented below share a single source sample, sequenced in a study of blood T cell repertoires in COVID-19. TCRdb's copy holds only in-frame clones and misses some; the assay was immunoSEQ multiplex PCR. The sample carries over 150,000 clones, around 90% recorded once. Sequenced material: peripheral blood. Source of these receptors: a woman at least 80 years old with COVID-19, enrolled during active disease.

The V and J genes are TRBV5-1 and TRBJ2-3; 8 nucleotides align to TRBD2. The germline gives CDR1 SGHRS, CDR2 YFSETQ. The CDR3 is made up of 15 amino acids. The junction had 9 bases not matched to a gene; V was cut back by 9 bases and J by 0 bases. The CDR3 protein is CATTTSGSSTDTQYF. Here the CDR3 DNA reads TGCGCCACCACTACTAGCGGCTCTAGCACAGATACGCAGTATTTT.

There are a few counts of this clone. Other DNA sequences from this sample encode an identical CDR3 as well. The chain has TRBV6-1 and TRBJ2-7, with TRBD1 identical over 8 bases. Trimming cost V 3 bases and J 2 bases; bases outside gene matches: 3. The CDR3 is 14 residues long. CDR1 is MNHNS, CDR2 SASEGT, per germline. CDR3 nucleotide sequence: TGTGCCAGCAGTGACACAGGGGGGCCCTACGAGCAGTACTTC. Residues: CASSDTGGPYEQYF.

This chain connects TRBV19 to TRBJ1-2; 8 bases line up with TRBD1. The V and J ends lost 6 bases and 7 bases, in that order; junction bases with no gene match: 7. Per the germline V gene, CDR1 is LNHDA and CDR2 is SQIVND (reference sequence). The CDR3 totals 13 residues. The CDR3 spells CASRLGQGGGYTF. Here the CDR3 DNA reads TGTGCCAGTAGATTAGGACAGGGCGGTGGCTACACCTTC.

The chain links TRBV2 to TRBJ2-7; D remains unclear. The CDR3 spans 11 residues. Germline-derived CDR1 and CDR2 are SNHLY and FYNNEI. Trimming pared 4 bases from V and 5 bases from J, leaving 6 bases between. The CDR3 nucleotides are TGTGCCAGCAGTGGTCTAGACGAGCAGTACTTC. This gives the protein CASSGLDEQYF.

The chain combines TRBV6-2 or TRBV6-3 with TRBJ2-1, with 11 bases lining up with TRBD2. CDR1 and CDR2 (germline): MNHEY, SVGEGT. CDR3 length equals 19 residues. Trimming at V came to 5 bases and at J to 1 base, leaving 13 bases not matched to a gene. This CDR3 is CASSTPRTSGSSSYNEQFF. As DNA, the CDR3 is TGTGCCAGCAGTACCCCTCGTACTAGCGGGAGTAGTTCCTACAATGAGCAGTTCTTC.

This clone has just one count. The chain employs TRBV15 and TRBJ2-1; 15 nucleotides line up with TRBD2. Germline-derived CDR1 and CDR2 are LNHNV and YYDKDF (reference sequence). CDR3 size: 17 residues. After removal of 1 base from V and 7 bases from J, the junction contained 5 bases not matched to a gene. The CDR3 spells CATSRGTSGRAMNEQFF. DNA of the CDR3: TGTGCCACCAGCAGAGGGACTAGCGGGAGGGCCATGAATGAGCAGTTCTTC.

V usage is TRBV28 and J usage is TRBJ2-7; a weak D match, TRBD2 (6 bases). The CDR3 spans 12 residues. The V gene's germline CDR1 is MDHEN and CDR2 SYDVKM. V was trimmed by 10 bases and J by 4 bases, leaving 14 bases between them. CDR3 sequence (DNA): TGTGCCATCCAGAGGGACTCATACGAGCAGTACTTC. It yields the protein CAIQRDSYEQYF.

The chain has TRBV5-4 and TRBJ1-1; 7 bases map to TRBD1. The CDR3 sequence is 16 residues long. The V segment lost 2 bases and the J segment 2 bases; nucleotides outside the gene matches: 9. Germline CDR1 SGHNT, CDR2 YYREEE (reference sequence). This CDR3 reads CASSFPTGQLNTEAFF. CDR3 DNA: TGTGCCAGCAGCTTCCCTACGGGACAGCTAAACACTGAAGCTTTCTTT.

V gene TRBV9 combines with J gene TRBJ1-5, with 7 bases aligning to TRBD1. Losses at the gene ends were 0 bases for V and 4 bases for J; bases not matched to a gene: 4. Per the germline V gene, CDR1 is SGDLS and CDR2 is YYNGEE. This CDR3 region has 15 residues. The CDR3 nucleotides read TGTGCCAGCAGCGTAGGACAGGGTTGGAATCAGCCCCAGCATTTT. This encodes CASSVGQGWNQPQHF. Full variable domain (rest looked up from reference TRBV9 and TRBJ1-5): DSGVTQTPKHLITATGQRVTLRCSPRSGDLSVYWYQQSLDQGLQFLIQYYNGEERAKGNILERFSAQQFPDLHSELNLSSLELGDSALYFCASSVGQGWNQPQHFGDGTRLSIL.

This clone has only one observation. CDR3 bases: TGTGCCAGCAGCTTGTATCAGGGATTAAGAACTGAAGCTTTCTTT. Amino acid sequence: CASSLYQGLRTEAFF. The chain employs TRBV5-5 and TRBJ1-1, with a weak D call TRBD1 (5 bases). The germline V and J ends were trimmed by 1 base and 5 bases, with 15 bases remaining between them. Germline V CDR1 and CDR2: SGHKS, YYEKEE (reference sequence). This CDR3 is built from 15 residues. The full variable domain, in which reference TRBV5-5 and TRBJ1-1 provide the parts outside the CDR3, is DAGVTQSPTHLIKTRGQQVTLRCSPISGHKSVSWYQQVLGQGPQFIFQYYEKEERGRGNFPDRFSARQFPNYSSELNVNALLLGDSALYLCASSLYQGLRTEAFFGQGTRLTVV.

The chain links TRBV5-6 to TRBJ1-1; no clear D gene. Germline CDR1 is SGHDT and CDR2 is YYEEEE. Between the trimmed V and J ends, which lost 4 bases and 1 base, there was a span of 8 bases. This CDR3 has 13 residues. Here the CDR3 reads CASSADTNTEAFF. In DNA, the CDR3 is TGTGCCAGCAGCGCAGACACGAACACTGAAGCTTTCTTT.

The chain is built from TRBV24-1 and TRBJ2-1; TRBD1 matches 8 bases. V trimming: 5 bases; J trimming: 8 bases; junction bases outside the gene matches: 1. This CDR3 spans 12 amino acids. Per germline, CDR1 KGHDR and CDR2 SFDVKD. The CDR3 DNA reads as TGTGCCACCAGTGCAGGGGGCTATGAGCAGTTCTTC. It codes for CATSAGGYEQFF.

The rearrangement joins TRBV6-2 or TRBV6-3 to TRBJ1-2; 11 bases are a match to TRBD1. From germline, CDR1 is MNHEY and CDR2 SVGEGT. The CDR3 loop spans 13 amino acids. After removal of 6 bases from V and 8 bases from J, the junction contained 5 bases not matched to a gene. The CDR3 region is CASSGQGANGYTF. In DNA form, the CDR3 reads TGTGCCAGCAGCGGACAGGGGGCGAACGGCTACACCTTC.

This chain joins TRBV5-8 and TRBJ2-2; a possible D gene is TRBD1 (5 bases). The V gene lost 7 bases and the J gene lost 1 base, with 17 bases spanning the gap. There are 16 residues in the CDR3. Per the germline V gene, CDR1 is SGHTS and CDR2 is YDEGEE. The CDR3 reads CASWSVTAWNTGELFF. CDR3 DNA: TGTGCCAGCTGGAGTGTGACAGCTTGGAACACCGGGGAGCTGTTTTTT.

The rearrangement links TRBV5-4 to TRBJ1-5, with D possibly being TRBD1 (5 bases). From germline, CDR1 is SGHNT and CDR2 YYREEE (reference sequence). The V end lost 1 base, the J end lost 6 bases, and 11 bases lay between the germline ends. This CDR3 is 14 amino acids long. DNA of the CDR3: TGTGCCAGCAGCTTGTCAGGGTCGTCTCAGCCCCAGCATTTT. Amino acid sequence: CASSLSGSSQPQHF.

The chain is built from TRBV12-3 or TRBV12-4 and TRBJ1-2; 9 nucleotides align to TRBD1. Trimming removed 5 bases from V and 8 bases from J; junction bases left unmatched: 6. CDR3 length equals 13 residues. The CDR3 reads CASSKGQGGGYTF. CDR3 sequence (DNA): TGTGCCAGCAGTAAGGGACAGGGTGGAGGCTACACCTTC.

The gene calls are TRBV11-1 and TRBJ2-6; D may be TRBD2 (5 bases). With 3 bases removed from V and 8 bases from J, the gap between germline ends came to 11 bases. The CDR3 extends over 14 amino acids. Germline CDR1 is SGHAT and CDR2 is FQDESV (reference sequence). CDR3 region: CASSFSEGTNVLTF. The CDR3 DNA is TGTGCCAGCAGCTTCTCTGAGGGTACCAACGTCCTGACTTTC.

This clone was found once. The sample has other DNA sequences that encode this CDR3 too. The V call is TRBV28, the J call TRBJ1-6, with a tentative D call TRBD1 (6 bases). Germline V gene lookup returns CDR1 MDHEN and CDR2 SYDVKM. V was trimmed by 2 bases and J by 7 bases, leaving 9 bases between them. The CDR3 length is 14 residues. The CDR3 spells CASSLGQGNSPLHF. The CDR3 DNA sequence: TGTGCCAGCAGTTTAGGGCAGGGGAATTCACCCCTCCACTTT.

CDR3 sequence reads: CASSELAGPRETQYF. The CDR3 nucleotides read TGTGCCAGCAGTGAACTAGCGGGACCCCGAGAGACCCAGTACTTC. V and J are TRBV25-1 and TRBJ2-5; TRBD2 matches 9 bases. Germline CDR1 and CDR2: MGHDK and SYGVNS. V gave up 2 bases and J gave up 4 bases; unmatched junction bases: 5. The CDR3 extends over 15 amino acids.

The chain joins TRBV5-1 to TRBJ1-1, with TRBD1 matching over 7 bases. Germline assignment: CDR1 SGHRS and CDR2 YFSETQ. Trimming at V came to 3 bases and at J to 8 bases, leaving 4 bases not matched to a gene. The CDR3 covers 12 residues. The CDR3 coding sequence is TGCGCCAGCAGCTCGGACAGGACAGAAGCTTTCTTT. Protein product: CASSSDRTEAFF.

The V call is TRBV28, the J call TRBJ1-3; perhaps TRBD1 as D (5 bases). There are 19 residues in the CDR3. CDR1 MDHEN and CDR2 SYDVKM come from the germline V gene. Trimming took off 5 bases at V and 1 base at J, with 24 bases between the two ends. The chain's CDR3 is CASSHPYGTQGASGNTIYF. The CDR3 DNA is TGTGCCAGCAGTCACCCCTACGGGACTCAAGGAGCGTCTGGAAACACCATATATTTT.

This clone was seen a handful of times. The chain employs TRBV28 and TRBJ1-2; D remains unclear. Germline lookup yields CDR1 MDHEN and CDR2 SYDVKM. Trimming cost V 3 bases and J 8 bases, with 7 bases left between them. The CDR3 sequence is 11 residues long. The CDR3 region has the DNA TGTGCCAGCAGTTTCACGAGGGGCTACACCTTC. Its translation is CASSFTRGYTF.

The rearrangement uses TRBV6-5 and TRBJ1-1, with D perhaps matching TRBD1 (5 bases). V was clipped by 5 bases and J by 1 base, with 11 bases between them. This CDR3 contains 14 residues. Germline V gene sequence: CDR1 MNHEY, CDR2 SVGAGI. CDR3 sequence: CASSTSTGNTEAFF. As DNA, the CDR3 is TGTGCCAGCAGTACGTCCACAGGGAACACTGAAGCTTTCTTT.

V gene TRBV5-1 combines with J gene TRBJ1-2, with 7 bases identical to TRBD1. The CDR3 length is 13 residues. Germline CDR1 reads SGHRS; CDR2 reads YFSETQ. V trimming: 0 bases; J trimming: 6 bases; junction bases outside the gene matches: 2. CDR3 DNA: TGCGCCAGCAGCTTGGCCGGGACAGATGGCTACACCTTC. It translates to CASSLAGTDGYTF.

With respect to this clone: Other nucleotide sequences in the sample specify the same CDR3. This chain uses TRBV20-1 with TRBJ2-5; D perhaps matches TRBD2 (5 bases). V was clipped by 3 bases and J by 5 bases, with 7 bases between them. In germline, CDR1 is DFQATT, CDR2 SNEGSKA (reference sequence). CDR3 length: 11 amino acids. This CDR3 reads CSARTGETQYF. CDR3 nucleotide sequence: TGCAGTGCTAGGACGGGGGAGACCCAGTACTTC.

The V and J genes are TRBV9 and TRBJ2-3, with D tentatively TRBD1 (6 bases). Germline loops: CDR1 SGDLS, CDR2 YYNGEE. This CDR3 region has 14 residues. Trimming left V 3 bases short and J 1 base short, with 9 bases between. CDR3 DNA: TGTGCCAGCAGCGCCGGGACACGCACAGATACGCAGTATTTT. Its protein is CASSAGTRTDTQYF.

V and J are TRBV15 and TRBJ1-3; 9 bases map to TRBD1. Germline V CDR1 and CDR2: LNHNV, YYDKDF (reference sequence). Trimming at V came to 0 bases and at J to 4 bases, leaving 4 bases not matched to a gene. CDR3 size: 16 residues. The CDR3 DNA is TGTGCCACCAGCAGAGATCGGACAGGGGTCGGAAACACCATATATTTT. As protein: CATSRDRTGVGNTIYF.

The rearrangement links TRBV19 to TRBJ2-2; TRBD2 is a possible D gene (6 bases). Looked up from germline, CDR1 is LNHDA and CDR2 is SQIVND (reference sequence). The ends were cut back, 10 bases at V and 4 bases at J, with 22 bases in the middle. This CDR3 contains 16 residues. The CDR3 DNA follows: TGTGCCACCCTCCCCCTCGGAGGGAGCCGCACCGGGGAGCTGTTTTTT. It translates to CATLPLGGSRTGELFF.

This sequence joins TRBV6-5 and TRBJ1-4; 8 bases fit TRBD1. The germline gives CDR1 MNHEY, CDR2 SVGAGI. After removal of 0 bases from V and 7 bases from J, the junction contained 4 bases not matched to a gene. The CDR3 is made up of 15 amino acids. This chain's CDR3 is CASSYSAGGGEKLFF. In DNA form, the CDR3 reads TGTGCCAGCAGTTACTCGGCAGGGGGCGGTGAAAAACTGTTTTTT.